This TCR beta chain is drawn from a study of early T cells in non-severe SARS-CoV-2 infection. Study results and caveats: Matching results from VDJdb favored anti-spike CD8 responses, leaving private and CD4 specificities undetected.

Unique molecular identifiers were affixed to single, distinct cDNA molecules. In TCRdb, the 5' RACE reads were re-called with MiXCR into one record per CDR3 protein. The table lists fewer than 85,000 distinct CDR3 sequences, approximately 13% of them singletons. At least ten counts were recorded for this clonotype. Its specificity is unknown. The CDR3 has 11 residues. V was trimmed by 6 bases and J by 3 bases, leaving 8 bases between them. Germline CDR1 and CDR2: DFQATT and SNEGSKA (reference sequence). The V and J genes are TRBV20-1 and TRBJ1-1, with D unresolved. This receptor was identified in an adult who was a healthcare worker with PCR-confirmed SARS-CoV-2 infection or an uninfected control (not recorded which). Material: whole blood. The CDR3 loop reads CSANTHTEAFF. The CDR3 bases are TGCAGTGCCAACACTCACACTGAAGCTTTCTTT.